Listed here are 8 T cell receptor beta chains from one sample, sequenced in a study of cytomegalovirus exposure and HLA in healthy donors. The PCR made use of 60 Vbeta and 13 Jbeta primers. Method: immunoSEQ multiplex PCR; TCRdb's copy keeps in-frame clones and lacks some. The repertoire has 130,000 or so clones, more than 70% of them found once; the top ten carry 3.3%. The source material was PBMCs. Source of these receptors: a man aged 35-49 years in good health and CMV-seronegative.

The rearrangement joins TRBV5-1 to TRBJ2-2; 7 bases agree with TRBD1. Germline CDR1 is SGHRS and CDR2 is YFSETQ. The V gene end was trimmed by 4 bases and the J gene end by 5 bases; junction bases not matched to a gene: 8. This CDR3 is built from 15 residues. CDR3 DNA sequence: TGCGCCAGCAGCCTTGACAGGGTGGGGACCGGGGAGCTGTTTTTT. Translated: CASSLDRVGTGELFF.

The rearrangement uses TRBV5-1 and TRBJ1-4, with 7 bases matching TRBD1. There are 16 residues in the CDR3. Germline lookup yields CDR1 SGHRS and CDR2 YFSETQ. The V gene end was trimmed by 3 bases and the J gene end by 8 bases; junction bases not matched to a gene: 13. In DNA form, the CDR3 reads TGCGCCAGCAGCTCCCCGACAGGGACTTCCAAAGAAAAACTGTTTTTT. Its translation: CASSSPTGTSKEKLFF.

The genes are TRBV5-1 and TRBJ1-1; a possible D gene is TRBD1 (5 bases). The V end lost 2 bases, the J end lost 1 base, and 12 bases lay between the germline ends. This CDR3 has 15 residues. The germline V gene has CDR1 SGHRS and CDR2 YFSETQ. The CDR3 spells CASSFRLGQNTEAFF. In DNA form, the CDR3 reads TGCGCCAGCAGCTTTAGGTTGGGGCAGAACACTGAAGCTTTCTTT.

The chain joins TRBV19 to TRBJ1-2; D is perhaps TRBD1 (6 bases). With 5 bases removed from V and 2 bases from J, the gap between germline ends came to 15 bases. Germline V gene data show CDR1 as LNHDA and CDR2 as SQIVND (reference sequence). The CDR3 is 15 residues long. CDR3 in DNA: TGTGCCAGTAGTTTCGGAGGGGGGGGAAACTATGGCTACACCTTC. It yields the protein CASSFGGGGNYGYTF.

V is TRBV5-4 and J is TRBJ1-6, with a weak D call TRBD1 (6 bases). The germline V and J ends were trimmed by 4 bases and 7 bases, with 12 bases remaining between them. Germline assignment: CDR1 SGHNT and CDR2 YYREEE (reference sequence). There are 14 residues in the CDR3. The chain's CDR3 is CASSGGQMNSPLHF. The CDR3 nucleotides read TGTGCCAGCAGCGGGGGACAAATGAATTCACCCCTCCACTTT.

This sequence joins TRBV28 and TRBJ2-1, with TRBD2 as a possible D gene (6 bases). Germline loops: CDR1 MDHEN, CDR2 SYDVKM. Trimming took 7 bases from V and 5 from J, leaving 18 bases between them. The CDR3 length is 15 residues. CDR3 loop: CASTLTGPGDNEQFF. DNA of the CDR3: TGTGCCAGCACCCTTACGGGGCCGGGGGACAATGAGCAGTTCTTC.

V gene TRBV5-1 combines with J gene TRBJ2-3; TRBD1 might be the D (5 bases). The germline V gene encodes CDR1 SGHRS and CDR2 YFSETQ. V shed 2 bases and J shed 3 bases, with 19 bases lying between them. The CDR3 runs to 17 residues. The CDR3 nucleotides read TGCGCCAGCAGCTTATCATCGCCAGGGATTGGAACAGATACGCAGTATTTT. Its translation is CASSLSSPGIGTDTQYF.

The chain is built from TRBV28 and TRBJ2-7; weak D call: TRBD1 (5 bases). The V gene lost 4 bases and the J gene lost 2 bases, with 18 bases spanning the gap. The germline V gene encodes CDR1 MDHEN and CDR2 SYDVKM. The length of the CDR3 is 16 residues. The CDR3 DNA reads TGTGCCAGCAGTTCAGGTGGGCAGGGTAAGCCCTACGAGCAGTACTTC. Translating gives CASSSGGQGKPYEQYF.